This record covers a single TCR beta chain. This entry comes from a study of cytomegalovirus exposure and HLA in healthy donors. Both 60 Vbeta primers and 13 Jbeta primers went into the PCR. Only in-frame clones appear in the TCRdb table, and some are missing; sequencing was by immunoSEQ multiplex PCR. The sample has 160,000 or so clones, just under 80% seen once. The sequence was collected from a man between 18 and 35 years old in good health and CMV-seropositive. Sequencing input: PBMCs.

CDR3: CASSLPSGPALTYEQYF. The CDR3 DNA follows: TGTGCCAGCAGCTTACCCAGCGGGCCCGCCCTTACCTACGAGCAGTACTTC. The chain links TRBV7-2 to TRBJ2-7; D may be TRBD2 (6 bases). CDR3 length equals 17 residues. Per germline, CDR1 SGHTA and CDR2 FQGNSA. Trimming removed 2 bases from V and 2 bases from J, with 19 bases in between.